This entry lists 24 T cell receptor beta chains sequenced from one sample in a study of blood T cell repertoires in COVID-19 (dated by TCRdb to 2018 to 2020). Library preparation employed the immunoSEQ multiplex PCR assay. Imported from immuneACCESS, the table was reduced by TCRdb to in-frame sequences with V and J called. These copies leave out some clones; in studies compared against another copy, an unresolved V gene accounts for under half, and the cause of the remainder is not known. Recorded for this sample are roughly 140,000 clones; roughly four fifths of them occurred a single time. The top ten hold more than 5.5% of the sample. Sequencing was carried out using PBMCs or T cells enriched from blood (not recorded which). The receptors stem from a man aged 45-65 years who had recovered from COVID-19.

CDR3 amino acids: CASRLVGGTGELFF. In DNA, the CDR3 is TGTGCCAGCAGGCTAGTTGGGGGGACCGGGGAGCTGTTTTTT. The chain has TRBV6-5 and TRBJ2-2; tentatively, D is TRBD2 (6 bases). The V and J ends lost 6 bases and 5 bases respectively, with 13 bases between them. This CDR3 comprises 14 residues. Germline CDR1 is MNHEY and CDR2 is SVGAGI.

The V and J genes are TRBV5-5 and TRBJ1-5, with TRBD1 matching 7 bases. The CDR3 runs 15 residues. Germline CDR1 and CDR2: SGHKS and YYEKEE (reference sequence). V dropped 4 bases and J dropped 1; count of bases not matched to a gene: 5. CDR3 sequence: CASSPGTVSNQPQHF. For the CDR3, the DNA is TGTGCCAGCAGCCCCGGGACAGTCAGCAATCAGCCCCAGCATTTT.

The chain uses TRBV6-5 and TRBJ2-7; the D is unclear. The germline CDR1 and CDR2 sequences are MNHEY and SVGAGI. V lost 3 bases to trimming and J lost 0 bases, with 9 bases between them. This CDR3 is built from 14 residues. The CDR3 spells CASSYQASSYEQYF. The CDR3 nucleotides are TGTGCCAGCAGTTATCAGGCGAGCTCCTACGAGCAGTACTTC.

The chain is built from TRBV5-6 and TRBJ1-2; 8 positions agree with TRBD1. In germline, CDR1 is SGHDT, CDR2 YYEEEE. J lost 7 bases, V lost 4 bases, and 6 bases had no gene match. The length of the CDR3 is 13 residues. The CDR3 here is CASSPGQVPGYTF. DNA for the CDR3: TGTGCCAGCAGCCCGGGACAGGTTCCTGGCTACACCTTC.

Concerning this clone itself: Other DNA sequences in this sample translate to the same CDR3. V is TRBV7-8 and J is TRBJ1-1, with 9 bases lining up with TRBD1. The V gene end was trimmed by 5 bases and the J gene end by 4 bases; junction bases not matched to a gene: 5. This CDR3 region has 14 residues. Germline V gene sequence: CDR1 SGHVS, CDR2 FQNEAQ. CDR3 nucleotide sequence: TGTGCCAGCAGCCCACAGGGGGCGGGCACTGAAGCTTTCTTT. Translation gives CASSPQGAGTEAFF.

Here the CDR3 reads CASSQQGGRTEAFF. Written as DNA, the CDR3 is TGTGCCAGCAGCCAACAAGGAGGGAGAACTGAAGCTTTCTTT. The V gene is TRBV3-1 (or the pseudogene TRBV3-2), the J gene TRBJ1-1; D unclear. Germline assignment: CDR1 LGHDT and CDR2 YNNKEL (reference sequence). The CDR3 totals 14 residues. V was pared by 2 bases and J by 5 bases, with 12 bases between.

J is TRBJ2-5 and V is TRBV5-8; TRBD2 aligns across 15 bases. Per the germline V gene, CDR1 is SGHTS and CDR2 is YDEGEE. The trim removed 4 bases at V and 4 bases at J, leaving 8 bases unmatched. The CDR3 covers 17 residues. CDR3: CASSAGLAGGPRETQYF. CDR3 coding DNA: TGTGCCAGCAGCGCTGGACTAGCGGGGGGGCCGAGAGAGACCCAGTACTTC.

The chain carries TRBV2 and TRBJ1-3; TRBD1 is a possible D gene (5 bases). The V end lost 5 bases, the J end lost 4 bases, and 12 bases lay between the germline ends. The CDR3 sequence is 14 residues long. Per the germline V gene, CDR1 is SNHLY and CDR2 is FYNNEI. The CDR3 DNA is TGTGCCAGCAGTCCAGGGACTCCAGGAAACACCATATATTTT. It encodes CASSPGTPGNTIYF.

The chain carries TRBV10-3 and TRBJ2-5, with 10 bases matching TRBD2. CDR1 and CDR2 from the germline V gene are ENHRY and SYGVKD. The CDR3 is 15 amino acids. V was clipped by 6 bases and J by 5 bases; unmatched bases: 9. The CDR3 here is CAISEAGGPRETQYF. In DNA form, the CDR3 reads TGTGCCATCAGCGAAGCGGGGGGGCCTCGGGAGACCCAGTACTTC.

This chain joins TRBV7-6 and TRBJ2-1; TRBD2 agrees at 10 bases. J lost 4 bases, V lost 4 bases, and 4 bases had no gene match. The CDR3 consists of 15 residues. Germline V CDR1 and CDR2: SGHVS, FNYEAQ. CDR3 DNA: TGTGCCAGCAGCTCGCAGCGGGGGGGGTACAATGAGCAGTTCTTC. Translated: CASSSQRGGYNEQFF.

The chain joins TRBV20-1 to TRBJ2-7; tentative D call: TRBD1 (6 bases). There are 13 residues in the CDR3. Germline assignment: CDR1 DFQATT and CDR2 SNEGSKA (reference sequence). V dropped 3 bases and J dropped 3 bases, with 12 bases sitting between them. CDR3: CSASPGHNYEQYF. The CDR3 DNA reads as TGCAGTGCTAGTCCGGGACACAACTACGAGCAGTACTTC.

The rearrangement uses TRBV6-5 and TRBJ1-2; 11 bases map to TRBD1. Trimming removed 2 bases from V and 5 bases from J; junction bases left unmatched: 7. Germline V gene data show CDR1 as MNHEY and CDR2 as SVGAGI. The CDR3 runs 16 residues. The CDR3 sequence is CASSYRRTGGGYGYTF. The CDR3 nucleotides are TGTGCCAGCAGTTACCGACGGACAGGGGGCGGTTATGGCTACACCTTC.

This clone was seen only a few times. This sequence joins TRBV27 and TRBJ2-3, with 7 bases lining up with TRBD2. The CDR3 covers 16 residues. Germline assignment: CDR1 MNHEY and CDR2 SMNVEV (reference sequence). With V trimmed by 8 bases and J by 4 bases, 15 bases remained unmatched. CDR3 residues: CASHRGVGRLADTQYF. The CDR3 bases are TGTGCCAGCCATCGGGGGGTAGGGAGGTTGGCAGATACGCAGTATTTT.

The chain combines TRBV28 with TRBJ1-5; D is perhaps TRBD1 (5 bases). V was cut by 5 bases and J by 1 base, with 12 bases left in between. The CDR3 sequence is 15 residues long. CDR1 is MDHEN, CDR2 SYDVKM, per germline. The CDR3 reads CASSGAHMSNQPQHF. CDR3 sequence (DNA): TGTGCCAGCAGTGGGGCCCACATGAGCAATCAGCCCCAGCATTTT.

The chain joins TRBV5-6 to TRBJ2-5; D might be TRBD2 (7 bases). The V end was cut by 1 base, the J end by 4 bases, with 14 bases between. The CDR3 loop spans 15 amino acids. Per the germline V gene, CDR1 is SGHDT and CDR2 is YYEEEE. In DNA form, the CDR3 reads TGTGCCAGCAGCTTGAGAGGGGGGGCCGGAGAGACCCAGTACTTC. Translating gives CASSLRGGAGETQYF.

The count of this clone is one. The chain carries TRBV2 and TRBJ1-5, with D hard to call. V was trimmed by 3 bases and J by 4 bases, leaving 10 bases between them. The CDR3 extends over 14 amino acids. Germline V gives CDR1 SNHLY, CDR2 FYNNEI. In nucleotides, the CDR3 is TGTGCCAGCAGTGATTTGGGAGGAAATCAGCCCCAGCATTTT. Translating it yields CASSDLGGNQPQHF.

This rearrangement joins TRBV5-1 to TRBJ2-5; D possibly corresponds to TRBD2 (6 bases). This CDR3 has 15 amino acids. Germline V lookup: CDR1 SGHRS, CDR2 YFSETQ. Trimming removed 4 bases at V and 2 bases at J, with 15 bases between. The CDR3 region is CASSPHSGVQETQYF. The DNA for the CDR3 is TGCGCCAGCAGCCCGCACTCGGGGGTACAAGAGACCCAGTACTTC.

CDR3 nucleotides: TGTGCCAGCAGCTTGCGAAGGACAGGGGAAAACGAGCAGTACTTC. It codes for CASSLRRTGENEQYF. This rearrangement joins TRBV5-5 to TRBJ2-7; 9 nucleotides line up with TRBD1. The length of the CDR3 is 15 residues. V was clipped by 1 base and J by 5 bases; unmatched bases: 7. Germline values: CDR1 SGHKS, CDR2 YYEKEE (reference sequence).

The chain joins TRBV6-5 to TRBJ1-6; TRBD1 is a possible D gene (6 bases). Trimming removed 6 bases at V and 9 bases at J, with 18 bases between. The CDR3 is 15 amino acids. Germline CDR1 and CDR2: MNHEY and SVGAGI. The CDR3 loop reads CASSPAGGRSSPLHF. Here the CDR3 DNA reads TGTGCCAGCAGCCCCGCGGGGGGCCGTAGTTCACCCCTCCACTTT.

The gene calls are TRBV9 and TRBJ2-1, with D maybe TRBD2 (6 bases). The V end lost 1 base, the J end lost 4 bases, and 12 bases lay between the germline ends. The CDR3 covers 15 residues. Germline loops: CDR1 SGDLS, CDR2 YYNGEE. The CDR3: CASSVIGTLYNEQFF. The DNA of the CDR3 is TGTGCCAGCAGCGTAATCGGGACTCTGTACAATGAGCAGTTCTTC.

This chain links TRBV5-6 with TRBJ1-1, with 7 bases identical to TRBD1. Germline V gives CDR1 SGHDT, CDR2 YYEEEE. After removal of 3 bases from V and 3 bases from J, the junction contained 8 bases not matched to a gene. This CDR3 has 15 amino acids. The CDR3, as DNA: TGTGCCAGCAGCTGGGCGACAGGGAGGCACACTGAAGCTTTCTTT. Its protein is CASSWATGRHTEAFF.

This clone was detected only a few times. The chain joins TRBV7-9 to TRBJ1-1, with D uncertain. Germline CDR1 is SEHNR and CDR2 is FQNEAQ (reference sequence). The CDR3 spans 14 residues. V dropped 2 bases and J dropped 4 bases, with 11 bases sitting between them. CDR3 nucleotide sequence: TGTGCCAGCAGCTTACTGCCTAGAGGCACTGAAGCTTTCTTT. This translates into CASSLLPRGTEAFF. Full variable domain (outside the CDR3, taken from reference TRBV7-9 and TRBJ1-1): DTGVSQNPRHKITKRGQNVTFRCDPISEHNRLYWYRQTLGQGPEFLTYFQNEAQLEKSRLLSDRFSAERPKGSFSTLEIQRTEQGDSAMYLCASSLLPRGTEAFFGQGTRLTVV.

This chain connects TRBV7-2 to TRBJ1-3; D might be TRBD1 (5 bases). Trimming left V 6 bases short and J 5 bases short, with 14 bases between. This CDR3 is built from 14 residues. Germline lookup yields CDR1 SGHTA and CDR2 FQGNSA. The CDR3 sequence is CASRLSRERNTIYF. The CDR3, as DNA: TGTGCCAGCAGACTATCCAGGGAAAGAAACACCATATATTTT.

The chain carries TRBV6-6 and TRBJ2-7; a weak D match, TRBD1 (5 bases). Trimming removed 7 bases at V and 3 bases at J, with 13 bases between. The CDR3 length is 13 residues. CDR1 and CDR2 (germline): MNHNY, SVGAGI (reference sequence). The DNA of the CDR3 is TGTGCCAGCAACTCAGGGTTAGGCTACGAGCAGTACTTC. Translated: CASNSGLGYEQYF.